This T cell receptor beta chain was retrieved from a study of blood T cells in healthy people across ages. V gave up 6 bases and J gave up 3 bases, with 17 bases separating them. This CDR3 comprises 15 residues. Germline assignment: CDR1 MNHEY and CDR2 SMNVEV (reference sequence). Those donating, healthy Caucasian individuals from Russia, were aged roughly 6 to 90. Sample-barcoded 5' priming and a J-beta primer mix drove a second PCR of 7 to 11 cycles. Each cDNA was tagged by a template-switch adaptor containing 12 random nucleotides. One entry per CDR3 protein results from TCRdb running MiXCR on the 5' RACE reads. The sample yields 800,000 to 900,000 distinct CDR3 sequences, 60% to 80% seen once.

The sample comprised blood. The TCR originated in a man under 40 in good health. This chain uses TRBV27 with TRBJ1-2; D remains ambiguous. The CDR3 protein is CASRPGLYQDYGYTF. The DNA of the CDR3 is TGTGCCAGCAGACCCGGGCTATACCAGGACTATGGCTACACCTTC.